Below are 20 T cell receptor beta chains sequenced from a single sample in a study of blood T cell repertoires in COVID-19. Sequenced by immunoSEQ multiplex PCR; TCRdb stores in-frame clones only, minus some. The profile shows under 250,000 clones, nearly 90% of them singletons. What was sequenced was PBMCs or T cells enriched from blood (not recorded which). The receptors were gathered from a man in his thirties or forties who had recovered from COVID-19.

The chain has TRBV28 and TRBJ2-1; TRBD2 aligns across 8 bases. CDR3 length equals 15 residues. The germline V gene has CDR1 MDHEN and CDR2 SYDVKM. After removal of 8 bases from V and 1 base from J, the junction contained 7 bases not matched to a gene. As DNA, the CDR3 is TGTGCCAGCCACCAGTCTAGCGGGTCCTACAATGAGCAGTTCTTC. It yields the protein CASHQSSGSYNEQFF.

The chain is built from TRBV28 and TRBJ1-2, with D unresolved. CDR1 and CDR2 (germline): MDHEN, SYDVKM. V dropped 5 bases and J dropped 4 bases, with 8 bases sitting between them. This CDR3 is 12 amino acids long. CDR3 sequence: CASSADIYGYTF. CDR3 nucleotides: TGTGCCAGCAGTGCCGACATCTATGGCTACACCTTC.

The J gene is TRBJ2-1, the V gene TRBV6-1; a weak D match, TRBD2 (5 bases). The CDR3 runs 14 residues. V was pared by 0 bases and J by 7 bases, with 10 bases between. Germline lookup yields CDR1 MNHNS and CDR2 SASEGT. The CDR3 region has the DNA TGTGCCAGCAGTGAAGCGTATAGAGGGAATGAGCAGTTCTTC. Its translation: CASSEAYRGNEQFF.

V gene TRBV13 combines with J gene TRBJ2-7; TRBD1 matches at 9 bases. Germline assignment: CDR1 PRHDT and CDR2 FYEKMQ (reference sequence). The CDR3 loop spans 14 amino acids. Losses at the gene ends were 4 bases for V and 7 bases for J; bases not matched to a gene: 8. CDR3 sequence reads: CASSSYRGQGEQYF. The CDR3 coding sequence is TGTGCCAGCAGCTCTTACCGGGGACAGGGTGAGCAGTACTTC. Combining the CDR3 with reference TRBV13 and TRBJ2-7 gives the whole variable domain AAGVIQSPRHLIKEKRETATLKCYPIPRHDTVYWYQQGPGQDPQFLISFYEKMQSDKGSIPDRFSAQQFSDYHSELNMSSLELGDSALYFCASSSYRGQGEQYFGPGTRLTVT.

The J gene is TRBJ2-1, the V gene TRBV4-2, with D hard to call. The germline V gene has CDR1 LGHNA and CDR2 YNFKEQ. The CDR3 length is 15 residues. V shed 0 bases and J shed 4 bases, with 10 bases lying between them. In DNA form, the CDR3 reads TGTGCCAGCAGCCAAGATCGAAGCCCGTACAATGAGCAGTTCTTC. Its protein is CASSQDRSPYNEQFF.

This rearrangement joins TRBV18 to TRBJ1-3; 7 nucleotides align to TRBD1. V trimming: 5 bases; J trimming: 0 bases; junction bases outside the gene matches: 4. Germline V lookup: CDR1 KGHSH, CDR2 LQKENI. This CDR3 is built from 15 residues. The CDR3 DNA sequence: TGTGCCAGCTCAGCGGGACAGAACTCTGGAAACACCATATATTTT. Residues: CASSAGQNSGNTIYF.

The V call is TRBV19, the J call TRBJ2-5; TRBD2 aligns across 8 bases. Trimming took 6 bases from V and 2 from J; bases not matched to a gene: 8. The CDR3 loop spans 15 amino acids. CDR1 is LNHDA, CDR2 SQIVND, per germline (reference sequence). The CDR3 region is CASRALTSGQETQYF. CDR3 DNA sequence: TGTGCCAGTAGGGCCCTTACTAGCGGTCAAGAGACCCAGTACTTC.

The DNA for the CDR3 is TGTGCCAGCGCCATGCGGGGGGGGAACACCGGGGAGCTGTTTTTT. Translation: CASAMRGGNTGELFF. V usage is TRBV9 and J usage is TRBJ2-2; 9 positions match TRBD2. Trimming removed 7 bases from V and 1 base from J; junction bases left unmatched: 5. The CDR3 consists of 15 residues. The germline gives CDR1 SGDLS, CDR2 YYNGEE.

In nucleotides, the CDR3 is TGCAGCACCCGATCAAATCAGGGCTACACCTTC. Its protein is CSTRSNQGYTF. J is TRBJ1-2 and V is TRBV29-1; D call uncertain. Trimming pared 8 bases from V and 8 bases from J, leaving 15 bases between. Germline CDR1 SQVTM, CDR2 ANQGSEA. The CDR3 contains 11 residues.

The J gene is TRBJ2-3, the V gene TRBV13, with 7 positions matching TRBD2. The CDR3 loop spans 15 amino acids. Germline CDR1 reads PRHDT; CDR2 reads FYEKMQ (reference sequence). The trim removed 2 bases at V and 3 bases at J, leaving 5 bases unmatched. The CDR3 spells CASSLSAGWTDTQYF. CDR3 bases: TGTGCCAGCAGCTTATCAGCGGGGTGGACAGATACGCAGTATTTT.

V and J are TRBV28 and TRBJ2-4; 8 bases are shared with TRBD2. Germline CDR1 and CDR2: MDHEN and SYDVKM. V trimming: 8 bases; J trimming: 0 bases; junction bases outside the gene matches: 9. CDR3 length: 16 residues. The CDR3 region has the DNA TGTGCCAGCTGCCTCGGGGGGGTCCTAGCCAAAAACATTCAGTACTTC. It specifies CASCLGGVLAKNIQYF.

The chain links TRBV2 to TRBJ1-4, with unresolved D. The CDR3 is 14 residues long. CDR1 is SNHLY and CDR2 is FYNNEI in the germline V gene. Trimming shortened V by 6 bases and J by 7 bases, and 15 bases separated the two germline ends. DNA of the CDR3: TGTGCCAGCAGCCGCTACGGGAGCCCTGAAAAACTGTTTTTT. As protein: CASSRYGSPEKLFF.

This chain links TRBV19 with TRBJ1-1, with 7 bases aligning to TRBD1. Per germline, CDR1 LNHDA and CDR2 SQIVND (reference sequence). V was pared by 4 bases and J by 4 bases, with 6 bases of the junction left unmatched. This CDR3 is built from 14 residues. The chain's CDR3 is CASSTDRASTEAFF. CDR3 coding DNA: TGTGCCAGTAGTACAGACAGGGCGAGCACTGAAGCTTTCTTT. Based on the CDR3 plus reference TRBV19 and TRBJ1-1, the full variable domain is DGGITQSPKYLFRKEGQNVTLSCEQNLNHDAMYWYRQDPGQGLRLIYYSQIVNDFQKGDIAEGYSVSREKKESFPLTVTSAQKNPTAFYLCASSTDRASTEAFFGQGTRLTVV.

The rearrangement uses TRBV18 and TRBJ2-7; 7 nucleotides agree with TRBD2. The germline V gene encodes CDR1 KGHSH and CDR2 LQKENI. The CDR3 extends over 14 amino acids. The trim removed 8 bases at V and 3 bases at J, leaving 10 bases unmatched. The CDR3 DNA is TGTGCCAGCGGCGGAGGGGAGGGAAACTACGAGCAGTACTTC. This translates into CASGGGEGNYEQYF. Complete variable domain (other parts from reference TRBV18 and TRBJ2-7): NAGVMQNPRHLVRRRGQEARLRCSPMKGHSHVYWYRQLPEEGLKFMVYLQKENIIDESGMPKERFSAEFPKEGPSILRIQQVVRGDSAAYFCASGGGEGNYEQYFGPGTRLTVT.

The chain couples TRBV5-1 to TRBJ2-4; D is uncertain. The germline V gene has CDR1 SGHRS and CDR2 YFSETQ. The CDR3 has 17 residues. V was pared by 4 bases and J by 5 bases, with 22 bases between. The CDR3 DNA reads TGCGCCAGCAGCCCAGGTTACGGTCTCAGCCCCGAAAACATTCAGTACTTC. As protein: CASSPGYGLSPENIQYF.

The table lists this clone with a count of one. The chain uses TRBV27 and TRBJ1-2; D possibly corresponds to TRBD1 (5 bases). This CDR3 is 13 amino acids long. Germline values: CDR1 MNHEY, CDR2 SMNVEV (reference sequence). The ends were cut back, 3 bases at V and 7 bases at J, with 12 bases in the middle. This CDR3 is CASSFPRVGGYTF. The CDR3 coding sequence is TGTGCCAGCAGTTTCCCCAGGGTGGGTGGCTACACCTTC.

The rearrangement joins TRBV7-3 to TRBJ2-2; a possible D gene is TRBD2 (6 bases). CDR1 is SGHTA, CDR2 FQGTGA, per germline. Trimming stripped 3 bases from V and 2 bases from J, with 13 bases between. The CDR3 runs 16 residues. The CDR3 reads CASSFEWTTNTGELFF. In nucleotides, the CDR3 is TGTGCCAGCAGCTTTGAGTGGACTACCAACACCGGGGAGCTGTTTTTT.

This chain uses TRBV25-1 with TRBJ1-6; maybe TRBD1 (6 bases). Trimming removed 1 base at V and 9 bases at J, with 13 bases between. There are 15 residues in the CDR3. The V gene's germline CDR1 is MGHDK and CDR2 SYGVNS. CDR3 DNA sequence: TGTGCCAGCAGTGAATGGAAGGCGACAGGTTCACCCCTCCACTTT. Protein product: CASSEWKATGSPLHF.

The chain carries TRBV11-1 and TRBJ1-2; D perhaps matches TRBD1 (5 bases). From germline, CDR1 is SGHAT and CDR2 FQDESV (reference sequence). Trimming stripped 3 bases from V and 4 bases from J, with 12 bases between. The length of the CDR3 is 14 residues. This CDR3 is CASSFRAGFYGYTF. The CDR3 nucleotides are TGTGCCAGCAGCTTCCGAGCAGGGTTCTATGGCTACACCTTC.

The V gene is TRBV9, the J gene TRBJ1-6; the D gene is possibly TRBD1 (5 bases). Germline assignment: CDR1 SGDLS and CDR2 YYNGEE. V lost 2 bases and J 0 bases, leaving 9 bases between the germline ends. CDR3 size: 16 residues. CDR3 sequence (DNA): TGTGCCAGCAGCGTGGGGGGGAGCTCCTATAATTCACCCCTCCACTTT. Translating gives CASSVGGSSYNSPLHF.